The 25 T cell receptor beta chains below come from one sample, sequenced in a study of blood T cell repertoires in COVID-19. Sequencing was performed with immunoSEQ multiplex PCR; in TCRdb, only in-frame clones are kept and a portion is missing. The sample has tens of thousands of clones; over 70% are singletons. Material for sequencing was peripheral blood. These TCRs come from a woman aged 60-70 years with acute or convalescent COVID-19.

V usage is TRBV5-1 and J usage is TRBJ1-2; D is ambiguous. This CDR3 is 14 amino acids long. Between the trimmed V and J ends, which lost 0 bases and 0 bases, there was a span of 6 bases. Germline V gene data show CDR1 as SGHRS and CDR2 as YFSETQ. CDR3 protein: CASSLGQSNYGYTF. The CDR3 region has the DNA TGCGCCAGCAGCTTGGGGCAGTCTAACTATGGCTACACCTTC.

This rearrangement joins TRBV29-1 to TRBJ2-4; TRBD2 matches at 9 bases. Germline lookup yields CDR1 SQVTM and CDR2 ANQGSEA. There are 11 residues in the CDR3. V lost 6 bases and J lost 9; bases outside the gene matches: 3. In nucleotides, the CDR3 is TGCAGCGTGCGGGGGGGAGGCATTCAGTACTTC. Its protein is CSVRGGGIQYF.

A note on this clone: Other nucleotide sequences in the sample specify the same CDR3. The chain has TRBV5-1 and TRBJ2-7, with D uncertain. Trimming took 4 bases from V and 3 from J, leaving 8 bases between them. Looked up from germline, CDR1 is SGHRS and CDR2 is YFSETQ. The CDR3 spans 12 residues. CDR3 amino acids: CASSGQFYEQYF. The DNA for the CDR3 is TGCGCCAGCAGCGGGCAGTTCTACGAGCAGTACTTC.

CDR3 residues: CASSLVAGTSGSTYEQYF. Written as DNA, the CDR3 is TGTGCCAGCAGCTTAGTAGCCGGGACTAGCGGGAGCACCTACGAGCAGTACTTC. V usage is TRBV11-2 and J usage is TRBJ2-7; 14 bases align to TRBD2. The CDR3 consists of 18 residues. Germline V gene sequence: CDR1 SGHAT, CDR2 FQNNGV. J was trimmed by 2 bases and V by 1 base; bases with no gene match: 7.

The rearrangement joins TRBV4-2 to TRBJ2-7, with D possibly being TRBD2 (5 bases). Germline-derived CDR1 and CDR2 are LGHNA and YNFKEQ. The CDR3 is made up of 15 amino acids. The germline V and J ends were trimmed by 0 bases and 4 bases, with 13 bases remaining between them. CDR3 loop: CASSQDGLSGYEQYF. CDR3 bases: TGTGCCAGCAGCCAAGATGGTCTAAGCGGATACGAGCAGTACTTC.

The chain combines TRBV12-3 or TRBV12-4 with TRBJ2-7, with unresolved D. Trimming removed 1 base from V and 6 bases from J, with 7 bases in between. The CDR3 loop spans 12 amino acids. In DNA form, the CDR3 reads TGTGCCAGCAGTTTAGGAGCTCTCGAGCAGTACTTC. Protein sequence: CASSLGALEQYF.

The chain is built from TRBV5-6 and TRBJ2-3; TRBD2 might be the D (5 bases). The V end lost 3 bases, the J end lost 3 bases, and 14 bases lay between the germline ends. CDR1 is SGHDT, CDR2 YYEEEE, per germline. The CDR3 loop spans 15 amino acids. In DNA, the CDR3 is TGTGCCAGCAGCTCCCTCGATGGCGGGACAGATACGCAGTATTTT. The encoded protein is CASSSLDGGTDTQYF.

V and J are TRBV7-2 and TRBJ1-2; no firm D call. The germline V and J ends were trimmed by 7 bases and 4 bases, with 10 bases remaining between them. The CDR3 is made up of 12 amino acids. Germline loops: CDR1 SGHTA, CDR2 FQGNSA. CDR3 DNA sequence: TGTGCCAGCAACCAGGTGGTCTATGGCTACACCTTC. This encodes CASNQVVYGYTF.

The rearrangement links TRBV7-6 to TRBJ2-5, with D perhaps TRBD2 (6 bases). The germline V and J ends were trimmed by 4 bases and 5 bases, with 11 bases remaining between them. CDR3 length: 13 residues. The germline V gene has CDR1 SGHVS and CDR2 FNYEAQ. CDR3 coding DNA: TGTGCCAGCAGCTCGGACTACGGGGAGACCCAGTACTTC. Translation: CASSSDYGETQYF.

The chain links TRBV6-4 to TRBJ1-1, with TRBD1 matching 7 bases. V gave up 2 bases and J gave up 0 bases; unmatched junction bases: 0. CDR1 MRHNA and CDR2 SNTAGT come from the germline V gene. This CDR3 contains 14 residues. CDR3 sequence (DNA): TGTGCCAGCAGTGACGACAGGGTGAACACTGAAGCTTTCTTT. Protein product: CASSDDRVNTEAFF.

The rearrangement links TRBV7-8 to TRBJ1-6; D might be TRBD1 (6 bases). Germline CDR1 is SGHVS and CDR2 is FQNEAQ. The V end was cut by 5 bases, the J end by 5 bases, with 16 bases between. The CDR3 totals 16 residues. The CDR3 loop is CASSLVAGANNSPLHF. DNA for the CDR3: TGTGCCAGCAGCCTCGTGGCAGGGGCCAATAATTCACCCCTCCACTTT.

In this sample, this clone turned up a few times. V is TRBV7-2 and J is TRBJ1-2; D gene ambiguous. Between the trimmed V and J ends, which lost 5 bases and 3 bases, there was a span of 22 bases. CDR1 is SGHTA, CDR2 FQGNSA, per germline. This CDR3 region has 17 residues. The DNA of the CDR3 is TGTGCCAGCAGCGTTAAAGTCCTCGGTGGGCTGGACTATGGCTACACCTTC. Its translation is CASSVKVLGGLDYGYTF.

The V and J genes are TRBV6-6 and TRBJ2-7, with D perhaps matching TRBD1 (6 bases). Trimming took off 2 bases at V and 1 base at J, with 9 bases between the two ends. Germline V gene lookup returns CDR1 MNHNY and CDR2 SVGAGI (reference sequence). The CDR3 spans 14 residues. As DNA, the CDR3 is TGTGCCAGCAGTTACCTCACAGGGTCCTACGAGCAGTACTTC. Its protein product is CASSYLTGSYEQYF.

V usage is TRBV2 and J usage is TRBJ1-4; D uncertain. CDR3 length: 14 residues. The germline V gene encodes CDR1 SNHLY and CDR2 FYNNEI. Trimming removed 7 bases from V and 0 bases from J, with 9 bases in between. Here the CDR3 DNA reads TGTGCCAGCAATCGGGAGGCAACTAATGAAAAACTGTTTTTT. It codes for CASNREATNEKLFF.

J is TRBJ1-1 and V is TRBV6-5, with TRBD1 as a possible D gene (6 bases). Between the trimmed V and J ends, which lost 2 bases and 1 base, there was a span of 11 bases. The CDR3 covers 15 residues. Germline assignment: CDR1 MNHEY and CDR2 SVGAGI. The CDR3 sequence: CASSYPGQTNTEAFF. Here the CDR3 DNA reads TGTGCCAGCAGTTACCCGGGACAAACGAACACTGAAGCTTTCTTT.

This clone was observed a few times. The chain uses TRBV5-1 and TRBJ2-7, with D unresolved. Trimming took 4 bases from V and 4 from J, leaving 15 bases between them. The CDR3 sequence is 14 residues long. Germline V gives CDR1 SGHRS, CDR2 YFSETQ. CDR3 region: CASSADSTEYEQYF. DNA of the CDR3: TGCGCCAGCAGCGCAGACTCGACTGAATACGAGCAGTACTTC.

This chain joins TRBV5-1 and TRBJ1-3; the match to TRBD1 covers 7 bases. Per germline, CDR1 SGHRS and CDR2 YFSETQ. The CDR3 is 15 residues long. Germline trimming cut 4 bases from V and 0 bases from J; bases unmatched to any gene: 4. The CDR3, as DNA: TGCGCCAGCAGCCACGGACAGGCCTCTGGAAACACCATATATTTT. Translated, it gives CASSHGQASGNTIYF.

In its sample, this clone was seen once. V gene TRBV11-3 combines with J gene TRBJ2-3, with D tentatively TRBD1 (6 bases). The CDR3 is 15 residues long. The V end lost 1 base, the J end lost 2 bases, and 10 bases lay between the germline ends. Per germline, CDR1 SGHNT and CDR2 YENEEA. This chain's CDR3 is CASSLGDRTTDTQYF. For the CDR3, the DNA is TGTGCCAGCAGCTTAGGAGACAGGACCACAGATACGCAGTATTTT.

This sequence joins TRBV4-3 and TRBJ2-1; 8 bases agree with TRBD2. The CDR3 covers 17 residues. The V segment lost 0 bases and the J segment 0 bases; nucleotides outside the gene matches: 4. Germline CDR1 reads LGHNA; CDR2 reads YSLEER. The CDR3 sequence: CASSQDRGTSSYNEQFF. CDR3 nucleotide sequence: TGCGCCAGCAGCCAAGATCGGGGGACTAGCTCCTACAATGAGCAGTTCTTC.

This sequence joins TRBV7-3 and TRBJ2-7; 10 bases map to TRBD1. The germline gives CDR1 SGHTA, CDR2 FQGTGA. The J segment lost 2 bases and the V segment lost 4 bases, leaving 8 bases of the junction unmatched. CDR3 size: 16 residues. CDR3 protein: CASSSLPGQGTYEQYF. In DNA form, the CDR3 reads TGTGCCAGCAGCTCTCTACCGGGACAGGGGACCTACGAGCAGTACTTC.

This chain uses TRBV5-1 with TRBJ1-1; the D gene is possibly TRBD1 (6 bases). V was clipped by 2 bases and J by 3 bases, with 14 bases between them. Germline V lookup: CDR1 SGHRS, CDR2 YFSETQ. The CDR3 has 15 residues. Written as DNA, the CDR3 is TGCGCCAGCAGCTTTGATTGGACAGAAGACACTGAAGCTTTCTTT. Amino acids: CASSFDWTEDTEAFF.

The V call is TRBV5-4, the J call TRBJ2-7, with 10 bases lining up with TRBD2. The CDR3 has 18 residues. Per the germline V gene, CDR1 is SGHNT and CDR2 is YYREEE (reference sequence). Trimming took 0 bases from V and 5 from J; bases not matched to a gene: 14. In DNA form, the CDR3 reads TGTGCCAGCAGCTTGGCCGATTTTCCAGCGGGAGGGTACCACGAGCAGTACTTC. It encodes CASSLADFPAGGYHEQYF.

This sequence joins TRBV4-3 and TRBJ2-7; D is perhaps TRBD1 (6 bases). Germline V gene data show CDR1 as LGHNA and CDR2 as YSLEER. The CDR3 is made up of 14 amino acids. With 6 bases removed from V and 2 bases from J, the gap between germline ends came to 14 bases. CDR3 in amino acids: CASRMYRTAYEQYF. In DNA form, the CDR3 reads TGCGCCAGCAGAATGTATAGGACAGCCTACGAGCAGTACTTC.

This chain links TRBV9 with TRBJ1-2; D not resolved. Trimming took 0 bases from V and 8 from J, leaving 8 bases between them. The germline V gene encodes CDR1 SGDLS and CDR2 YYNGEE. The CDR3 runs to 12 residues. The CDR3 DNA is TGTGCCAGCAGCGTAGAACAGCGGGGCTACACCTTC. Translating it yields CASSVEQRGYTF.

The rearrangement links TRBV6-2 or TRBV6-3 to TRBJ2-1; 12 positions agree with TRBD2. The length of the CDR3 is 15 residues. V was pared by 5 bases and J by 8 bases, with 7 bases of the junction left unmatched. Germline values: CDR1 MNHEY, CDR2 SVGEGT. CDR3 in amino acids: CASSLLAGGRDEQFF. The CDR3, as DNA: TGTGCCAGCAGTCTCCTAGCGGGGGGGCGAGATGAGCAGTTCTTC.